The clone carrying this TCR beta chain was recorded many times. Its antigen is not known. These data are taken from a study of CD8 T cells in ankylosing spondylitis. TCRdb passed the 5' RACE reads through MiXCR, listing each CDR3 protein once. In the table there are 700,000 to 850,000 distinct CDR3 sequences, approximately 12% of which are singletons. Broader study findings: In ankylosing spondylitis blood, a motif of about eight highly homologous TCR beta variants appeared characteristic. The clones that were linked to disease were reported to be significantly enriched in matched synovial fluid samples from ankylosing spondylitis patients.

The sequence derives from a male donor with ankylosing spondylitis. The sample consisted of blood, either unsorted or a sorted T cell fraction (not recorded which).

The CDR3 reads CSARRDRLKIQPQHF. CDR3 nucleotides: TGCAGTGCTAGACGTGACAGGTTGAAGATTCAGCCCCAGCATTTT. The V call is TRBV20-1, the J call TRBJ1-5; D perhaps matches TRBD1 (6 bases). The CDR3 length is 15 residues. Germline CDR1 DFQATT, CDR2 SNEGSKA (reference sequence). Between the trimmed V and J ends, which lost 2 bases and 6 bases, there was a span of 17 bases.